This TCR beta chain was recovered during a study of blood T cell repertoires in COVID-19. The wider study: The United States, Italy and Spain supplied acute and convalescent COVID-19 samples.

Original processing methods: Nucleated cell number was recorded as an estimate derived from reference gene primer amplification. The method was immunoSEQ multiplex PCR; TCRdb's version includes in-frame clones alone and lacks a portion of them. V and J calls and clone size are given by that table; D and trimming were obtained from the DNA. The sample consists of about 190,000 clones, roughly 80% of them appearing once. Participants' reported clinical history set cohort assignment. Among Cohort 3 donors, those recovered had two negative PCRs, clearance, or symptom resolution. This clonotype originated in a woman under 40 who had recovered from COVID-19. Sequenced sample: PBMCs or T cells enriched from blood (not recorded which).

CDR3: CAISTGLYGYTF. In nucleotides, the CDR3 is TGTGCCATCAGTACTGGGCTGTATGGCTACACCTTC. The V call is TRBV10-3, the J call TRBJ1-2; D gene unclear. Deletions cut 5 bases from V and 5 bases from J, with 9 bases between. This CDR3 has 12 amino acids. Germline CDR1 and CDR2: ENHRY and SYGVKD.